This TCR beta chain was profiled in a study of blood T cell repertoires in COVID-19. The CDR3 is 13 residues long. Trimming removed 4 bases from V and 3 bases from J, with 10 bases in between. The germline V gene encodes CDR1 SGHDT and CDR2 YYEEEE. Profiled with immunoSEQ multiplex PCR; TCRdb holds only in-frame clones, not every one. The data hold approximately 45,000 clones, with around 86% observed a single time. This sequence originates from a human donor in a cohort sampled during active COVID-19. What was sequenced was peripheral blood. J is TRBJ2-5 and V is TRBV5-6, with D perhaps matching TRBD1 (5 bases). Written as DNA, the CDR3 is TGTGCCAGCAGCATTGCAGGGAAAGAGACCCAGTACTTC. Translating gives CASSIAGKETQYF.